The 29 T cell receptor beta chains reported below all come from one sample, sequenced in a study of blood T cell repertoires in COVID-19. TCRdb's copy holds only in-frame clones and misses some; the assay was immunoSEQ multiplex PCR. The table lists approximately 20,000 clones, more than 75% of them singletons, with approximately 31% in the top ten. The specimen was peripheral blood. All receptors derive from a human donor with active COVID-19. The donor label of this sample is uncertain.

This rearrangement joins TRBV5-6 to TRBJ1-5; maybe TRBD1 (5 bases). The germline CDR1 and CDR2 sequences are SGHDT and YYEEEE. With 0 bases removed from V and 5 bases from J, the gap between germline ends came to 6 bases. The length of the CDR3 is 13 residues. CDR3 region: CASSLATDQPQHF. The CDR3 nucleotides read TGTGCCAGCAGCTTGGCGACAGATCAGCCCCAGCATTTT.

A few counts support this clone. This rearrangement joins TRBV6-5 to TRBJ2-5, with D possibly TRBD1 on 6 matching bases. The CDR3 consists of 13 residues. Germline loops: CDR1 MNHEY, CDR2 SVGAGI. V was pared by 5 bases and J by 5 bases, with 12 bases between. The CDR3 protein is CASSPNQGETQYF. The CDR3 region has the DNA TGTGCCAGCAGTCCGAACCAGGGGGAGACCCAGTACTTC.

This rearrangement joins TRBV28 to TRBJ2-1, with 8 bases identical to TRBD1. The J segment lost 3 bases and the V segment lost 7 bases, leaving 17 bases of the junction unmatched. Germline V lookup: CDR1 MDHEN, CDR2 SYDVKM. The CDR3 consists of 18 residues. The CDR3 region has the DNA TGTGCCAGCATTACACCGGGACAGGTGATCCGAGACTACAATGAGCAGTTCTTC. This translates into CASITPGQVIRDYNEQFF.

The V call is TRBV13, the J call TRBJ1-2; tentatively, D is TRBD1 (6 bases). V was cut by 4 bases and J by 1 base, with 16 bases left in between. Germline lookup yields CDR1 PRHDT and CDR2 FYEKMQ (reference sequence). The CDR3 length is 16 residues. The CDR3 DNA is TGTGCCAGCAGCTACCCCAGGGCAGGGGATAACTATGGCTACACCTTC. Translation: CASSYPRAGDNYGYTF.

About this clone itself: One junction end does not reproduce the germline sequence, and a read error may be involved. The chain combines TRBV7-7 with TRBJ2-1; possible D gene TRBD2, 6 bases. Germline assignment: CDR1 SSHAT and CDR2 FNYEAQ (reference sequence). This CDR3 has 16 residues. The CDR3 is CASSLGGGGPYNEQFF. In nucleotides, the CDR3 is TGTGCTAGCAGCTTAGGTGGGGGAGGCCCCTACAATGAGCAGTTCTTC.

V and J are TRBV19 and TRBJ2-7, with TRBD1 identical over 8 bases. V dropped 6 bases and J dropped 3; count of bases not matched to a gene: 10. The CDR3 has 15 amino acids. Germline assignment: CDR1 LNHDA and CDR2 SQIVND (reference sequence). As DNA, the CDR3 is TGTGCCAGTAGCTTGCTTGGACAGGGCGTCTACGAGCAGTACTTC. This translates into CASSLLGQGVYEQYF.

The chain has TRBV5-4 and TRBJ1-1; D gene ambiguous. Germline CDR1 SGHNT, CDR2 YYREEE (reference sequence). This CDR3 has 14 amino acids. V was trimmed by 2 bases and J by 2 bases, leaving 10 bases between them. The CDR3 DNA reads TGTGCCAGCAGCTTCTCACAGTACAACACTGAAGCTTTCTTT. It codes for CASSFSQYNTEAFF.

The rearrangement joins TRBV4-3 to TRBJ2-1; 7 bases map to TRBD2. V lost 5 bases, J lost 4 bases, and 8 bases stayed unmatched. This CDR3 is 15 amino acids long. CDR1 is LGHNA and CDR2 is YSLEER in the germline V gene. The CDR3 DNA reads TGCGCCAGCAGCGACGGACTAGAGAGTTACAATGAGCAGTTCTTC. Protein: CASSDGLESYNEQFF.

The J gene is TRBJ2-7, the V gene TRBV2, with 7 bases that match TRBD2. Germline CDR1 SNHLY, CDR2 FYNNEI. CDR3 length: 14 amino acids. CDR3 loop: CAGSKERGSYEQYF. The CDR3 DNA is TGTGCGGGATCTAAGGAGCGGGGATCCTACGAGCAGTACTTC.

The J gene is TRBJ2-3, the V gene TRBV18, with a weak D call TRBD2 (5 bases). Germline V gene lookup returns CDR1 KGHSH and CDR2 LQKENI. The CDR3 loop spans 15 amino acids. Trimming removed 4 bases at V and 0 bases at J, with 11 bases between. The CDR3 reads CASSRLAASTDTQYF. CDR3 DNA sequence: TGTGCCAGCTCACGGCTAGCAGCTAGCACAGATACGCAGTATTTT.

This clone has a handful of counts. The genes are TRBV4-1 and TRBJ2-1, with TRBD2 identical over 10 bases. CDR1 is MGHRA, CDR2 YSYEKL, per germline. The trim removed 3 bases at V and 4 bases at J, leaving 6 bases unmatched. This CDR3 has 16 residues. CDR3 in amino acids: CASSHVAGGPYNEQFF. DNA of the CDR3: TGCGCCAGCAGCCACGTAGCGGGGGGCCCATACAATGAGCAGTTCTTC.

This clone was found a few times. CDR3 sequence reads: CASSKERPGDNYGYTF. The CDR3 region has the DNA TGTGCCAGCAGCAAAGAACGGCCAGGTGATAACTATGGCTACACCTTC. The chain combines TRBV21-1 with TRBJ1-2; TRBD1, the table's D call, lacks a check against the DNA. TRBV21-1 is annotated as a pseudogene. CDR3 length: 16 residues.

The gene calls are TRBV9 and TRBJ1-1; D unresolved. Trimming shortened V by 4 bases and J by 4 bases, and 17 bases separated the two germline ends. CDR1 SGDLS and CDR2 YYNGEE come from the germline V gene. The CDR3 has 15 amino acids. The CDR3 DNA reads TGTGCCAGCAGCCCCGACATCGAGAGTTTCACTGAAGCTTTCTTT. This sequence encodes CASSPDIESFTEAFF.

The chain combines TRBV4-1 with TRBJ1-2; 9 bases line up with TRBD1. The length of the CDR3 is 16 residues. With 2 bases clipped from V and 6 bases from J, the junction kept 10 bases outside the gene matches. Germline V lookup: CDR1 MGHRA, CDR2 YSYEKL. The CDR3: CASSQYSGQGLHGYTF. The DNA for the CDR3 is TGCGCCAGCAGCCAATATTCGGGACAGGGACTTCATGGCTACACCTTC.

In nucleotides, the CDR3 is TGCAGCGTTGTTGTTGGAGGTGGCGGGAACAGCTACACCTTC. It is translated as CSVVVGGGGNSYTF. The chain recombines TRBV29-1 with TRBJ1-2; D remains unclear. The CDR3 extends over 14 amino acids. Looked up from germline, CDR1 is SQVTM and CDR2 is ANQGSEA. V dropped 4 bases and J dropped 9 bases, with 21 bases sitting between them.

The rearrangement joins TRBV7-8 to TRBJ2-3; TRBD2 agrees at 15 bases. J was trimmed by 5 bases and V by 2 bases; bases with no gene match: 8. The germline V gene encodes CDR1 SGHVS and CDR2 FQNEAQ. This CDR3 spans 18 amino acids. In DNA form, the CDR3 reads TGTGCCAGCAGCTTACCGTACGGACTAGCGGGAGGGGGAGATACGCAGTATTTT. It encodes CASSLPYGLAGGGDTQYF.

The chain joins TRBV4-3 to TRBJ1-2, with unresolved D. Germline V gene sequence: CDR1 LGHNA, CDR2 YSLEER. The CDR3 runs 15 residues. Trimming left V 1 base short and J 6 bases short, with 15 bases between. The CDR3 DNA reads as TGCGCCAGCAGCCAAGTAGTCCCTGTCAAGAATGGCTACACCTTC. This sequence encodes CASSQVVPVKNGYTF.

Only one count was recorded for this clone. The chain uses TRBV7-9 and TRBJ2-3; TRBD2 agrees at 11 bases. J lost 5 bases, V lost 7 bases, and 5 bases had no gene match. The CDR3 is 14 amino acids. The germline gives CDR1 SEHNR, CDR2 FQNEAQ (reference sequence). The CDR3 DNA is TGTGCCAGCATCCACGGGACTAGCGGAGATACGCAGTATTTT. It yields the protein CASIHGTSGDTQYF.

This clone was observed a handful of times. The germline gene is not matched at one end of the junction; a read error may be the cause. V is TRBV7-7 and J is TRBJ2-5, with D tentatively TRBD1 (6 bases). Germline values: CDR1 SSHAT, CDR2 FNYEAQ (reference sequence). CDR3 size: 17 residues. This chain's CDR3 is CASSSRAGQFGKETQYF. The DNA of the CDR3 is TGTGCTAGCAGCTCGCGCGCAGGACAGTTTGGTAAAGAGACCCAGTACTTC.

This chain joins TRBV9 and TRBJ2-3, with D perhaps TRBD2 (5 bases). Germline-derived CDR1 and CDR2 are SGDLS and YYNGEE. This CDR3 comprises 16 residues. Trimming shortened V by 2 bases and J by 11 bases, and 24 bases separated the two germline ends. In nucleotides, the CDR3 is TGTGCCAGCAGCGTCGCTAGCTCCCACGGCGGTCAGAGGCAGTATTTT. Its translation is CASSVASSHGGQRQYF.

V usage is TRBV7-6 and J usage is TRBJ1-3; tentatively, D is TRBD1 (5 bases). V lost 6 bases, J lost 4 bases, and 16 bases lay in between. CDR3 length: 15 amino acids. Per germline, CDR1 SGHVS and CDR2 FNYEAQ. CDR3 DNA: TGTGCCAGCAGTCGCGGGGGGGTGATCGGAAACACCATATATTTT. This gives the protein CASSRGGVIGNTIYF.

The chain links TRBV5-6 to TRBJ2-7; possible D gene TRBD1, 8 bases. V gave up 5 bases and J gave up 3 bases, with 15 bases separating them. The germline gives CDR1 SGHDT, CDR2 YYEEEE. The CDR3 consists of 14 residues. The CDR3 nucleotides are TGTGCCAGCAGTTCCTACAGGGGGGGCTACGAGCAGTACTTC. The encoded protein is CASSSYRGGYEQYF.

The V and J genes are TRBV19 and TRBJ1-1, with a weak D call TRBD1 (6 bases). Germline lookup yields CDR1 LNHDA and CDR2 SQIVND (reference sequence). V lost 6 bases and J 0 bases, leaving 17 bases between the germline ends. The CDR3 length is 16 residues. The CDR3: CASSIPQGPLNTEAFF. The CDR3 DNA reads TGTGCCAGTAGCATACCTCAGGGGCCCTTGAACACTGAAGCTTTCTTT.

The gene calls are TRBV11-3 and TRBJ2-7; 9 nucleotides agree with TRBD1. The length of the CDR3 is 13 residues. CDR1 SGHNT and CDR2 YENEEA come from the germline V gene. V was clipped by 5 bases and J by 12 bases; unmatched bases: 11. The DNA of the CDR3 is TGTGCCAGCAGCACGAACCGGGACAGGGAGTTGTACTTC. Translating it yields CASSTNRDRELYF. Complete variable domain (other parts from reference TRBV11-3 and TRBJ2-7): EAGVVQSPRYKIIEKKQPVAFWCNPISGHNTLYWYLQNLGQGPELLIRYENEEAVDDSQLPKDRFSAERLKGVDSTLKIQPAELGDSAVYLCASSTNRDRELYFGPGTRLTVT.

This clone appeared a single time. The V call is TRBV5-1, the J call TRBJ1-1; D gene unclear. The CDR3 totals 15 residues. From germline, CDR1 is SGHRS and CDR2 YFSETQ. The V gene lost 4 bases and the J gene lost 4 bases, with 17 bases spanning the gap. CDR3 in DNA: TGCGCCAGCAGCCCTACAATTCAGCGGGGCACTGAAGCTTTCTTT. It encodes CASSPTIQRGTEAFF. Full variable domain (rest looked up from reference TRBV5-1 and TRBJ1-1): KAGVTQTPRYLIKTRGQQVTLSCSPISGHRSVSWYQQTPGQGLQFLFEYFSETQRNKGNFPGRFSGRQFSNSRSEMNVSTLELGDSALYLCASSPTIQRGTEAFFGQGTRLTVV.

The chain couples TRBV19 to TRBJ2-7; 9 bases align to TRBD1. The CDR3 has 14 amino acids. J gave up 2 bases and V 3 bases, and 2 bases lay outside the gene matches. Germline V gives CDR1 LNHDA, CDR2 SQIVND (reference sequence). The CDR3 DNA sequence: TGTGCCAGTAGTATTCGACAGGGGGCCTACGAGCAGTACTTC. Its protein product is CASSIRQGAYEQYF.

This chain joins TRBV3-1 (or the pseudogene TRBV3-2) and TRBJ2-3, with 10 bases fitting TRBD2. Germline lookup yields CDR1 LGHDT and CDR2 YNNKEL (reference sequence). CDR3 length equals 17 residues. J gave up 6 bases and V 1 base, and 10 bases lay outside the gene matches. DNA of the CDR3: TGTGCCAGCAGCCAAGGAGAGGCTAGCGGGAGTCCGGATACGCAGTATTTT. Its protein product is CASSQGEASGSPDTQYF.

The chain recombines TRBV6-2 or TRBV6-3 with TRBJ1-1; perhaps TRBD1 as D (5 bases). The CDR3 loop spans 14 amino acids. Germline V gene sequence: CDR1 MNHEY, CDR2 SVGEGT. V dropped 3 bases and J dropped 4 bases, with 12 bases sitting between them. The CDR3 nucleotides are TGTGCCAGCAGTTATAATCGAAGGGGCACTGAAGCTTTCTTT. The encoded protein is CASSYNRRGTEAFF.

This chain joins TRBV19 and TRBJ2-1; a weak D match, TRBD1 (5 bases). This CDR3 comprises 17 residues. Germline CDR1 reads LNHDA; CDR2 reads SQIVND (reference sequence). Trimming took 5 bases from V and 4 from J, leaving 21 bases between them. The CDR3 DNA sequence: TGTGCCAGTAGTCCTAGACAGAATCCCTTCTCATACAATGAGCAGTTCTTC. Translating it yields CASSPRQNPFSYNEQFF. The variable domain in full, with the rest retrieved from reference TRBV19 and TRBJ2-1, is DGGITQSPKYLFRKEGQNVTLSCEQNLNHDAMYWYRQDPGQGLRLIYYSQIVNDFQKGDIAEGYSVSREKKESFPLTVTSAQKNPTAFYLCASSPRQNPFSYNEQFFGPGTRLTVL.